This T cell receptor beta chain was documented in a study of T cells in localized non-small cell lung cancer. The protocol was immunoSEQ multiplex PCR, while the TCRdb copy is restricted to in-frame clones and leaves out a portion. This sample has roughly 90,000 clones, with roughly 91% found just once. After removal of 5 bases from V and 6 bases from J, the junction contained 12 bases not matched to a gene. CDR3 size: 15 residues. From germline, CDR1 is MNHEY and CDR2 SMNVEV (reference sequence). The sample consisted of PBMCs, taken before any cancer treatment. V is TRBV27 and J is TRBJ1-1; 7 positions match TRBD1. The TCR sequence derives from a woman aged 35-75 years with stage II squamous cell lung carcinoma. This CDR3 reads CASSPLAAGGSEAFF. In DNA, the CDR3 is TGTGCCAGCAGTCCCCTTGCGGCAGGGGGTTCTGAAGCTTTCTTT.